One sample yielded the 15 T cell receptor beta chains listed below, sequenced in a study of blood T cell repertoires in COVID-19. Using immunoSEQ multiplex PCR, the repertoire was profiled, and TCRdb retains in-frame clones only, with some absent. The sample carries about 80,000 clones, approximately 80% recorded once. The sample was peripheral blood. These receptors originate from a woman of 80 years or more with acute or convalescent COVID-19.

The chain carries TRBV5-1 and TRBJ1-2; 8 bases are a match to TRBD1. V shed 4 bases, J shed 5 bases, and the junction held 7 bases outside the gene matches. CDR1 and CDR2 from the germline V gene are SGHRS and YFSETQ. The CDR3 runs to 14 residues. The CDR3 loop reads CASSLDRQGYGYTF. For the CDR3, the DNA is TGCGCCAGCAGCCTGGATCGACAGGGGTATGGCTACACCTTC.

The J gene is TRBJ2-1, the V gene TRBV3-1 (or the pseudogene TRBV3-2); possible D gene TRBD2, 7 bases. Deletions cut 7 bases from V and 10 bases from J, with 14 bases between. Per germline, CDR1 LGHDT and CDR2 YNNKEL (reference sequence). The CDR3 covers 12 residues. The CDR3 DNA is TGTGCCAGCAAACAAGGGGGGGGAGAGCAGTTCTTC. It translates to CASKQGGGEQFF.

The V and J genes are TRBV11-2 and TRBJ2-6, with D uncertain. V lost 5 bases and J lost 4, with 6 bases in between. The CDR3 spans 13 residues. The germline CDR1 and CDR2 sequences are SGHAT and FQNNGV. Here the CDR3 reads CASSLPGANVLTF. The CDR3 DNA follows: TGTGCCAGCAGCCTCCCGGGGGCCAACGTCCTGACTTTC.

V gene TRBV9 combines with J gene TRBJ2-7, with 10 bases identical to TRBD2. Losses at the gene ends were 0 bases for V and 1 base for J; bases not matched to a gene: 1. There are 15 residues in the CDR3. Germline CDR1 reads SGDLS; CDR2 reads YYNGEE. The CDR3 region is CASSVASGGSYEQYF. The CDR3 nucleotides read TGTGCCAGCAGCGTAGCTAGCGGGGGATCCTACGAGCAGTACTTC.

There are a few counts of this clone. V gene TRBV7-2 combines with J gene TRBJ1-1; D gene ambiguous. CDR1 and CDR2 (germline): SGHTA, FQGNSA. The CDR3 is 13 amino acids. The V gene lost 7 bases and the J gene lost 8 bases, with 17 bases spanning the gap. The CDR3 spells CASTGRKISEAFF. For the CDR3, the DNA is TGTGCCAGCACCGGGAGGAAGATTTCGGAAGCTTTCTTT.

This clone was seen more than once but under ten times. CDR3: CASSPGQADNSPLHF. The CDR3 bases are TGTGCCAGCAGTCCCGGACAGGCGGATAATTCACCCCTCCACTTT. The V gene is TRBV6-6, the J gene TRBJ1-6; TRBD1 matches at 7 bases. This CDR3 spans 15 amino acids. V dropped 5 bases and J dropped 5; count of bases not matched to a gene: 6. Looked up from germline, CDR1 is MNHNY and CDR2 is SVGAGI (reference sequence).

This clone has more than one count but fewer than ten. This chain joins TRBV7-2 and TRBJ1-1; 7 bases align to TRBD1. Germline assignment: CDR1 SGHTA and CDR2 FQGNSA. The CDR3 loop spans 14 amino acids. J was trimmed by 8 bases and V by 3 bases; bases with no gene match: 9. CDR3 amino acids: CASSFTGTVMEAFF. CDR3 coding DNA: TGTGCCAGCAGCTTCACCGGGACAGTAATGGAAGCTTTCTTT.

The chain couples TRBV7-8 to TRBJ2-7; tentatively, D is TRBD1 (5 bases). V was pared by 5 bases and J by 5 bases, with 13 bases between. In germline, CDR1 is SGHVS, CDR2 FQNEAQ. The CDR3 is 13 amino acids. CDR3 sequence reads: CASSGATKDEQYF. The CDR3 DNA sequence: TGTGCCAGCAGCGGGGCAACTAAGGACGAGCAGTACTTC.

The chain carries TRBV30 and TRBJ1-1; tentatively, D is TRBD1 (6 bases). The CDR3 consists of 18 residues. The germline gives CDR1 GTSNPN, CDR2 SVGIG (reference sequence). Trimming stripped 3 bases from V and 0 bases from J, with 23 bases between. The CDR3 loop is CAWSPTGRFWTMNTEAFF. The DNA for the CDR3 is TGTGCCTGGAGCCCAACAGGGCGGTTCTGGACCATGAACACTGAAGCTTTCTTT. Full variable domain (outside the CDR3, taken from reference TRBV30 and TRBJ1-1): SQTIHQWPATLVQPVGSPLSLECTVEGTSNPNLYWYRQAAGRGLQLLFYSVGIGQISSEVPQNLSASRPQDRQFILSSKKLLLSDSGFYLCAWSPTGRFWTMNTEAFFGQGTRLTVV.

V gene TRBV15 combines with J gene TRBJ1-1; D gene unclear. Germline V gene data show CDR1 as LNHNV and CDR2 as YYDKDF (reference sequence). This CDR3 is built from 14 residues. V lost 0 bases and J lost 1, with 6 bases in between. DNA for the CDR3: TGTGCCACCAGCAGAGAACACCGGAACACTGAAGCTTTCTTT. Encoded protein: CATSREHRNTEAFF.

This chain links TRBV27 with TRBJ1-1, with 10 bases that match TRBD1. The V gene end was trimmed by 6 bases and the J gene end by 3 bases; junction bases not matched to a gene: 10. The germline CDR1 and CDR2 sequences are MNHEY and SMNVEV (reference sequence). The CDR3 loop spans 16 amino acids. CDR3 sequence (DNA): TGTGCCAGCAGGCGGGACAGGGGACGCGGGGACACTGAAGCTTTCTTT. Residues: CASRRDRGRGDTEAFF.

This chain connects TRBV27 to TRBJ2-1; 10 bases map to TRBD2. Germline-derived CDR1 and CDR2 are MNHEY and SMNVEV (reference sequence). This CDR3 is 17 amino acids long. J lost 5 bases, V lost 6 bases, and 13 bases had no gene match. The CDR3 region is CASSSPPQRGGHNEQFF. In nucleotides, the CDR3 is TGTGCCAGCAGCTCCCCCCCCCAGCGGGGGGGCCACAATGAGCAGTTCTTC.

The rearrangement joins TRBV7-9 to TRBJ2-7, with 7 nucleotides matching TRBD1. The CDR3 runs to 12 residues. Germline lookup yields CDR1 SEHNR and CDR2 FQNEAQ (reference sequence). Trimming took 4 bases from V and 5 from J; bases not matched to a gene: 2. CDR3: CASSSTGNEQYF. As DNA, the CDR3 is TGTGCCAGCAGCTCGACAGGGAACGAGCAGTACTTC. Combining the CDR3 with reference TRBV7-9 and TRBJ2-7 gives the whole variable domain DTGVSQNPRHKITKRGQNVTFRCDPISEHNRLYWYRQTLGQGPEFLTYFQNEAQLEKSRLLSDRFSAERPKGSFSTLEIQRTEQGDSAMYLCASSSTGNEQYFGPGTRLTVT.

CDR3 sequence reads: CASSPPGQGGDEQFF. DNA of the CDR3: TGTGCCAGCTCTCCCCCGGGACAGGGGGGCGATGAGCAGTTCTTC. This chain connects TRBV18 to TRBJ2-1; TRBD1 matches at 11 bases. The CDR3 sequence is 15 residues long. Germline V gene sequence: CDR1 KGHSH, CDR2 LQKENI. V trimming: 6 bases; J trimming: 8 bases; junction bases outside the gene matches: 9. Variable domain in full (rest from reference TRBV18 and TRBJ2-1): NAGVMQNPRHLVRRRGQEARLRCSPMKGHSHVYWYRQLPEEGLKFMVYLQKENIIDESGMPKERFSAEFPKEGPSILRIQQVVRGDSAAYFCASSPPGQGGDEQFFGPGTRLTVL.

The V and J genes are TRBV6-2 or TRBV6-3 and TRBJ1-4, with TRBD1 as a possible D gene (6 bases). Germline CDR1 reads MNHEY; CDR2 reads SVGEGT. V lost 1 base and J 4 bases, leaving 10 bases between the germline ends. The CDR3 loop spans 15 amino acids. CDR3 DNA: TGTGCCAGCAGTTACTTCGGACAGATTAATGAAAAACTGTTTTTT. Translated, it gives CASSYFGQINEKLFF.